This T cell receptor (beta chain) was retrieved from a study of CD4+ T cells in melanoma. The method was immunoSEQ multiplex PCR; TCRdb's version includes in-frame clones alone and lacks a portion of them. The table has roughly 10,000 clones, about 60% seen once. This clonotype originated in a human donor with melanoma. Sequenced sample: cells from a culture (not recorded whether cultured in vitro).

In DNA form, the CDR3 reads TGTGCCAGTAGGGGGGGTTTTGGGTCTAGGGAGACCCAGTACTTC. Protein: CASRGGFGSRETQYF. The chain employs TRBV19 and TRBJ2-5, with a possible D match to TRBD2 (6 bases). The length of the CDR3 is 15 residues. The ends were cut back, 6 bases at V and 5 bases at J, with 19 bases in the middle. From germline, CDR1 is LNHDA and CDR2 SQIVND (reference sequence).